Sequencing of this T cell receptor beta chain was carried out in a study of blood T cell repertoires in COVID-19. Study overall: The United States, Italy and Spain supplied acute and convalescent COVID-19 samples. In each case, the material was cDNA or gDNA derived from T cells, B-cell-depleted T cells, or PBMCs.

Per the original data handling: Counts of nucleated cells, estimated from reference gene primer amplification, were obtained. The assay was immunoSEQ multiplex PCR, and TCRdb's table has in-frame clones only and misses some. V, J and clone size were drawn from that table, and D and trimming were deduced from the DNA. The sample has about 220,000 clones, approximately 81% seen once. V lost 3 bases to trimming and J lost 8 bases; unmatched junction nucleotides: 6. The CDR3 totals 13 residues. The germline V gene encodes CDR1 ENHRY and CDR2 SYGVKD. The chain links TRBV10-3 to TRBJ1-2, with 7 bases matching TRBD1. The sample consisted of peripheral blood. The receptor was derived from a man younger than 40 with active or convalescent COVID-19. The CDR3 DNA reads TGTGCCATCAGTGAAAGGGAAGGGGGCGGCTACACCTTC. It translates to CAISEREGGGYTF.